A single TCR beta chain is shown here with its context. Its specific antigen is unknown. Nothing much larger sits one base from this clone, and base qualities are not available. As encoded in the germline V gene (reference sequence), CDR1 is LNHDA while CDR2 is SQIVND. The CDR3 covers 12 residues, taking in both the cysteine and the phenylalanine. Left in the record is the CDR3 DNA by itself, 36 bases read in frame from the first base. Trimming removed 8 bases from V and 8 bases from J, leaving 12 bases between the germline ends. For sequencing of the TCRbeta CDR3 region, genomic DNA was extracted from the sorted cells. TCRbeta CDR3 regions were sequenced using the immunoSEQ Assay. What TCRdb holds here is the immuneACCESS table cut down to in-frame rearrangements. Part of the clones is not present; checked against another copy, under half of the missing clones reflect an unresolved V gene, and the others are unexplained. For this sample the table gives over 35,000 clones, of which about 86% were detected only once. The ten top clones hold just over 20% of the sample.

This record comes from a study of OX40 agonist ivuxolimab in advanced cancers. For the wider study: Ivuxolimab was a fully human IgG2 agonistic monoclonal antibody targeting the costimulatory receptor OX40 (CD134). Partial responses occurred in three dose-escalation patients: two with cutaneous melanoma and one with hepatocellular carcinoma. Of the roughly 50 dose-escalation patients, hepatocellular carcinoma was present in approximately 20, melanoma in approximately 15, renal cell carcinoma in 9 and head and neck cancer in 9. The purpose of peripheral TCRbeta sequencing was to test whether ivuxolimab changed TCR sequence diversity and led to clonal T-cell expansion. The monotherapy dose-escalation portion (N of about 49 patients) of the phase I ivuxolimab trial is reported in the paper. The dose-escalation cohort was almost 85% male with a mean age of approximately 60 years, ranging from about 20 to 85. Prior anti-PD-1, anti-PD-L1 or anti-CTLA-4 therapy was permitted, and 40% of dose-escalation patients had received checkpoint inhibitors. Intravenous ivuxolimab was administered to patients every 2 weeks at six dose levels: 0.01, 0.1, 0.3, 1.5, 3 and 10 mg/kg.

The research as a whole found: After ivuxolimab, more expanded clones were found on average in CD8+ T cells than in CD4+ T cells. Low levels of normalized T-cell clonal expansion were also shown by some nonresponding patients. The antigen specificity of the clonally expanded peripheral T cells was not determined. In the 0.1-3.0 mg/kg groups, partial responders were among the patients with the lowest normalized peripheral clonal expansion, particularly in CD8+ T cells. At doses of 0.1 to 3.0 mg/kg, clonal expansion of both CD4+ and CD8+ T cells in blood was seen between baseline and week 6.

Patients with autoimmune disease history or receiving systemic immunosuppression were excluded from the trial. In every dose cohort, peripheral blood was drawn for TCR sequencing at baseline, cycle 4 day 1, and cycle 7 day 1. Samples were obtained from an open-label, multicenter, first-in-human phase I dose-escalation trial of ivuxolimab. Adults with locally advanced or metastatic melanoma, renal cell carcinoma, hepatocellular carcinoma or head and neck squamous cell carcinoma were enrolled in the trial. Before TCR sequencing, CD4+ and CD8+ T cells were separately sorted from peripheral blood. The source is an adult with an advanced solid tumor such as melanoma, head and neck, liver or kidney cancer. Sequenced here: CD4+ or CD8+ T cells sorted from blood, sampled in a trial of the OX40 agonist ivuxolimab. The chain is encoded by TRBV19 joined to TRBJ1-4, with no D gene named confidently. The CDR3 here reads CASGYPGEKLFF. DNA sequence: TGTGCCAGTGGTTATCCCGGGGAAAAACTGTTTTTT.